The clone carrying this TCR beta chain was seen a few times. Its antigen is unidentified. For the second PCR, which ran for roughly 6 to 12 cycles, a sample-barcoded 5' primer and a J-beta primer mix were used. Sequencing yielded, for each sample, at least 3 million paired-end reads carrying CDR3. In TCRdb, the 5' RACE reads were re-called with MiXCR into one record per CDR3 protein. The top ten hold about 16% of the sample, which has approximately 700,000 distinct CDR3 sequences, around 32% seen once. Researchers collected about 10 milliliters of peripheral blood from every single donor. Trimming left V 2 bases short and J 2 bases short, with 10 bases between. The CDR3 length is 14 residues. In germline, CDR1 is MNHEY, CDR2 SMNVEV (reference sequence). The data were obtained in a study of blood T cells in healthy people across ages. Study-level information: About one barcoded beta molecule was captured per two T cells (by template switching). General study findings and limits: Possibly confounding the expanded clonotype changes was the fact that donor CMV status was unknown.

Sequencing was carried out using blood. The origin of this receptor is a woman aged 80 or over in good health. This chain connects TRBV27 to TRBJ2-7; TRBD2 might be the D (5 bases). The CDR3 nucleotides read TGTGCCAGCAGTTTAGGGCCAGCGGCCTACGAGCAGTACTTC. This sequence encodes CASSLGPAAYEQYF.